This T cell receptor (beta chain) comes out of a study of shared T cell receptors in the human thymus. Libraries were prepared by immunoSEQ multiplex PCR; TCRdb keeps only in-frame clonotypes and omits some of them. The data show more than 550,000 clones, more than 75% seen once. Trimming removed 6 bases from V and 5 bases from J, with 11 bases in between. This CDR3 has 12 residues. Germline V gene data show CDR1 as MNHNY and CDR2 as SVGAGI (reference sequence). This sample also appeared in a second study, on human thymus T cells. From that report: The sample donors, healthy Finnish infants, were having corrective surgery for congenital heart defects. The thymus was resected at corrective cardiac surgery. Blood and thymic repertoires both appeared biased in V and J gene usage. Related research reported highly overlapping thymic repertoires among unrelated individuals.

The sample consisted of thymocytes. This sequence was found in a boy under two years old with a congenital heart defect. The chain links TRBV6-6 to TRBJ2-7, with D uncertain. The CDR3 DNA sequence: TGTGCCAGCAGCCCTAGATCCGACGAGCAGTACTTC. It yields the protein CASSPRSDEQYF.